This T cell receptor (beta chain) came from a study of blood T cell repertoires in COVID-19. Whole-study context: The United States, Italy and Spain provided the acute and convalescent COVID-19 samples. PBMCs, B-cell-depleted T cells, or T cells were the source of the cDNA or gDNA that made up the material.

Per the original data handling: Reference gene primer amplification yielded estimated nucleated cell counts. Libraries were prepared by immunoSEQ multiplex PCR; TCRdb keeps only in-frame clonotypes and omits some of them. From that table come the V and J calls and clone size; the DNA was used to work out D and trimming. The table has 150,000 to 200,000 clones, approximately 82% seen once; the top ten hold roughly 15%. CDR1 is SGHAT and CDR2 is FQNNGV in the germline V gene. This CDR3 has 14 residues. With 3 bases clipped from V and 1 base from J, the junction kept 3 bases outside the gene matches. V gene TRBV11-2 combines with J gene TRBJ2-7, with TRBD1 matching 7 bases. This receptor was taken from a man over 45 who had recovered from COVID-19. The sample consisted of PBMCs or T cells enriched from blood (not recorded which). CDR3 nucleotide sequence: TGTGCCAGCAGCTTCGACAGGGTATCCTACGAGCAGTACTTC. Protein sequence: CASSFDRVSYEQYF.